These 4 T cell receptor beta chains share one sample of origin, sequenced in a study of blood T cell repertoires in COVID-19. TCRdb keeps only in-frame clones here, not all; method: immunoSEQ multiplex PCR. The table lists around 250,000 clones, 86% of them singletons. Specimen: peripheral blood. The receptors derive from a man older than 75 with acute or convalescent COVID-19.

A single count supports this clone. J is TRBJ2-1 and V is TRBV4-1; D possibly corresponds to TRBD1 (5 bases). V was clipped by 7 bases and J by 3 bases, with 16 bases between them. The length of the CDR3 is 15 residues. The germline V gene has CDR1 MGHRA and CDR2 YSYEKL. The CDR3 region is CASTATGNSYNEQFF. Here the CDR3 DNA reads TGCGCCAGCACTGCTACAGGCAACAGCTACAATGAGCAGTTCTTC.

This chain joins TRBV7-2 and TRBJ2-7; TRBD2 might be the D (5 bases). The CDR3 contains 14 residues. Trimming pared 3 bases from V and 0 bases from J, leaving 9 bases between. CDR1 SGHTA and CDR2 FQGNSA come from the germline V gene. CDR3 nucleotides: TGTGCCAGCAGCTTGTCGGGAAGCTCCTACGAGCAGTACTTC. This codes for CASSLSGSSYEQYF.

The chain couples TRBV4-2 to TRBJ2-1; D may be TRBD1 (6 bases). With 4 bases removed from V and 5 bases from J, the gap between germline ends came to 9 bases. CDR3 length equals 13 residues. Germline V gene data show CDR1 as LGHNA and CDR2 as YNFKEQ. This CDR3 is CASSPQGNNEQFF. The CDR3 nucleotides read TGTGCCAGCAGCCCGCAGGGGAACAATGAGCAGTTCTTC.

This clone occurred once. The chain carries TRBV4-3 and TRBJ2-4, with a tentative D call TRBD2 (6 bases). The germline V gene encodes CDR1 LGHNA and CDR2 YSLEER. With 1 base removed from V and 7 bases from J, the gap between germline ends came to 17 bases. The CDR3 has 16 amino acids. DNA of the CDR3: TGCGCCAGCAGCCAAGTCCACGGTGGAGGGTGGAACATTCAGTACTTC. As protein: CASSQVHGGGWNIQYF.